This entry features one TCR beta chain sequence. This entry is derived from a study of blood T cell repertoires in COVID-19. Across the whole study: Both acute and convalescent COVID-19 samples were obtained from the United States, Italy and Spain. T cells, B-cell-depleted T cells, or PBMCs provided the cDNA or gDNA that served as material.

From germline, CDR1 is LNHDA and CDR2 SQIVND (reference sequence). This CDR3 comprises 19 residues. J was trimmed by 6 bases and V by 4 bases; bases with no gene match: 18. Only in-frame clones appear in the TCRdb table, and some are missing; sequencing was by immunoSEQ multiplex PCR. Of roughly 250,000 clones listed, about 88% are singletons. The sequencing sample was made of peripheral blood. The clonotype originates from a woman between 40 and 55 years old who had recovered from COVID-19. The chain has TRBV19 and TRBJ2-1, with 10 bases identical to TRBD1. The CDR3, as DNA: TGTGCCAGTAGTACGAGACAGGGGGCGCGAGCTATCCCCCTCAATGAGCAGTTCTTC. This sequence encodes CASSTRQGARAIPLNEQFF. Together with reference TRBV19 and TRBJ2-1, the CDR3 gives the full variable domain: DGGITQSPKYLFRKEGQNVTLSCEQNLNHDAMYWYRQDPGQGLRLIYYSQIVNDFQKGDIAEGYSVSREKKESFPLTVTSAQKNPTAFYLCASSTRQGARAIPLNEQFFGPGTRLTVL.